This paragraph reports one TCR beta chain. The sample is drawn from a study of blood T cell repertoires in COVID-19. Study as a whole: The United States, Italy and Spain provided the acute and convalescent COVID-19 samples. T cells, B-cell-depleted T cells, or PBMCs supplied cDNA or gDNA.

Germline values: CDR1 SGHNT, CDR2 YYREEE (reference sequence). The trim removed 2 bases at V and 6 bases at J, leaving 10 bases unmatched. The CDR3 has 15 amino acids. Per the original methods: Scientists estimated how many nucleated cells there were by amplifying reference gene primers. Some clones are missing from TCRdb's copy, which holds only in-frame ones; the method was immunoSEQ multiplex PCR. V, J and clone size were drawn from that table, and D and trimming were deduced from the DNA. Found here are tens of thousands of clones, 75% to 90% of them singletons; the top ten hold more than 12%. This chain connects TRBV5-4 to TRBJ2-7; 8 nucleotides line up with TRBD1. This clonotype originated in a man aged 50 to 60 with active or convalescent COVID-19. Sequenced input: peripheral blood. Here the CDR3 DNA reads TGTGCCAGCAGCTTCTCGGACAGGGCGGTGACCGAGCAGTACTTC. Translated, it gives CASSFSDRAVTEQYF.